At least ten counts were recorded for the clone carrying this T cell receptor (beta chain). Its antigen is not identified. In TCRdb, the multiplex PCR reads were re-called with MiXCR into one record per CDR3 protein. The table includes 20,000 to 30,000 distinct CDR3 sequences, roughly 21% detected once. The source of the sample is a study of breast tumors, draining lymph nodes, adjacent tissues. Study-wide findings and caveats: Luminal-like breast cancer showed significantly higher tumor–nontumor repertoire similarity than basal-like. Tumor T cell lymph node origin was a supported hypothesis, not proven.

Losses at the gene ends were 5 bases for V and 6 bases for J; bases not matched to a gene: 15. The CDR3 covers 18 residues. Germline V gene lookup returns CDR1 SGHAT and CDR2 FQNNGV. This sequence was found in a female donor with breast cancer. Some clones in this sample may be carry-over from other donors' samples. This chain links TRBV11-2 with TRBJ2-1, with TRBD2 identical over 11 bases. The sample comprised breast tumor tissue. The CDR3 DNA sequence: TGTGCCAGCAGCCCCCGCGGGAGGGGACTAGCGGTCCTCAATGAGCAGTTCTTC. Its translation: CASSPRGRGLAVLNEQFF.